These 15 T cell receptor beta chains came from one sample sequenced in a study of blood T cells in healthy people across ages. Alongside a J-beta primer mix, a sample-barcoded 5' primer served in a second PCR lasting about 7 to 12 cycles. TCRdb analysed the 5' RACE reads with MiXCR anew, one entry per CDR3 protein. This table holds some 700,000 distinct CDR3 sequences, 20% to 25% found once. Sequencing was done on a sample of blood. These receptors were taken from a man in his 70s in good health.

This chain uses TRBV5-1 with TRBJ1-1; D perhaps matches TRBD1 (5 bases). V was trimmed by 0 bases and J by 3 bases, leaving 9 bases between them. The germline gives CDR1 SGHRS, CDR2 YFSETQ. The CDR3 consists of 14 residues. The CDR3 region is CASSLGGLDTEAFF. CDR3 sequence (DNA): TGCGCCAGCAGCTTGGGGGGACTGGACACTGAAGCTTTCTTT.

This clonotype was counted between two and nine times. The chain has TRBV12-3 or TRBV12-4 and TRBJ2-7, with a possible D match to TRBD1 (5 bases). Trimming cost V 4 bases and J 6 bases, with 10 bases left between them. CDR3 length: 12 amino acids. CDR3 loop: CASSWGSGEQYV. In DNA, the CDR3 is TGTGCCAGCAGTTGGGGCTCAGGCGAGCAGTACGTC.

This clonotype was detected many times. This chain joins TRBV5-1 and TRBJ2-5; D not certain. Germline CDR1 SGHRS, CDR2 YFSETQ. The CDR3 extends over 11 amino acids. The V gene lost 1 base and the J gene lost 5 bases, with 3 bases spanning the gap. CDR3 bases: TGCGCCAGCAGCTTGCACGAGACCCAGTACTTC. This gives the protein CASSLHETQYF. The full variable domain, with the rest looked up from reference TRBV5-1 and TRBJ2-5, is KAGVTQTPRYLIKTRGQQVTLSCSPISGHRSVSWYQQTPGQGLQFLFEYFSETQRNKGNFPGRFSGRQFSNSRSEMNVSTLELGDSALYLCASSLHETQYFGPGTRLLVL.

The table lists this clonotype with a few counts. The genes are TRBV29-1 and TRBJ2-7; D is ambiguous. Trimming removed 0 bases at V and 8 bases at J, with 5 bases between. The CDR3 loop spans 10 amino acids. Germline CDR1 reads SQVTM; CDR2 reads ANQGSEA. CDR3 sequence reads: CSVEDPQQYF. Written as DNA, the CDR3 is TGCAGCGTTGAAGATCCCCAGCAGTACTTC.

The chain has TRBV4-3 and TRBJ2-5; D remains unclear. Germline V gene data show CDR1 as LGHNA and CDR2 as YSLEER. The CDR3 contains 14 residues. The germline V and J ends were trimmed by 3 bases and 4 bases, with 12 bases remaining between them. The CDR3 DNA sequence: TGCGCCAGCAGCCAGCAACTTGGGTCAGAGACCCAGTACTTC. It is translated as CASSQQLGSETQYF.

V usage is TRBV7-2 and J usage is TRBJ2-5; 12 bases are a match to TRBD2. Germline V lookup: CDR1 SGHTA, CDR2 FQGNSA. V was clipped by 5 bases and J by 0 bases; unmatched bases: 10. This CDR3 has 18 residues. For the CDR3, the DNA is TGTGCCAGCAGCGTACCTTCGAGACTAGCGGGGGACCAAGAGACCCAGTACTTC. It codes for CASSVPSRLAGDQETQYF.

V gene TRBV7-9 combines with J gene TRBJ1-4; no clear D. CDR3 length equals 14 residues. From germline, CDR1 is SEHNR and CDR2 FQNEAQ (reference sequence). Deletions cut 4 bases from V and 7 bases from J, with 13 bases between. CDR3 in amino acids: CASSYGFETEKLFF. The CDR3 bases are TGTGCCAGCAGCTACGGGTTCGAGACTGAAAAACTGTTTTTT. Complete variable domain (other parts from reference TRBV7-9 and TRBJ1-4): DTGVSQNPRHKITKRGQNVTFRCDPISEHNRLYWYRQTLGQGPEFLTYFQNEAQLEKSRLLSDRFSAERPKGSFSTLEIQRTEQGDSAMYLCASSYGFETEKLFFGSGTQLSVL.

This clonotype appeared a few times. This CDR3 fails to terminate in the conserved phenylalanine or tryptophan, so it likely reflects a read error. The DNA is left out, because the CDR3 cannot be placed on it with certainty; the CDR3 is given as TCRdb lists it. The chain joins TRBV6-6 to TRBJ2-1; the table's D gene call, TRBD2, was not cross checked with the DNA. Ends included, the CDR3 has 14 residues. Germline assignment: CDR1 MNHNY and CDR2 SVGAGI (reference sequence). The CDR3 spells CASSREGGRGVLYV.

The gene calls are TRBV12-3 or TRBV12-4 and TRBJ2-3, with 8 bases that match TRBD2. Losses at the gene ends were 6 bases for V and 14 bases for J; bases not matched to a gene: 7. The CDR3 covers 11 residues. CDR3 coding DNA: TGTGCCAGCAGCCCGGGACTAGGTTCGTATTTT. Translation gives CASSPGLGSYF.

A few counts support this clonotype. The rearrangement uses TRBV11-2 and TRBJ1-2; TRBD1 aligns across 11 bases. The V and J ends lost 0 bases and 7 bases, in that order; junction bases with no gene match: 7. The CDR3 sequence is 16 residues long. CDR1 and CDR2 from the germline V gene are SGHAT and FQNNGV. This CDR3 reads CASSLDRTGGAGGYTF. In DNA form, the CDR3 reads TGTGCCAGCAGCTTAGATCGGACAGGGGGCGCGGGTGGCTACACCTTC.

The chain has TRBV6-2 or TRBV6-3 and TRBJ2-7; 7 nucleotides line up with TRBD1. Per germline, CDR1 MNHEY and CDR2 SVGEGT. V lost 5 bases, J lost 1 base, and 5 bases stayed unmatched. The CDR3 loop spans 14 amino acids. The CDR3 is CASSMTGSSYEQYV. Here the CDR3 DNA reads TGTGCCAGCAGTATGACAGGGAGTTCCTACGAGCAGTACGTC.

DNA for the CDR3: TGTGCCAGCAGCCGACGAAGCGGGCAATCTGGGGCCAACGTCCTGACTTTC. Translation: CASSRRSGQSGANVLTF. The chain recombines TRBV27 with TRBJ2-6, with a tentative D call TRBD2 (6 bases). V was trimmed by 6 bases and J by 1 base, leaving 16 bases between them. This CDR3 spans 17 amino acids. CDR1 and CDR2 (germline): MNHEY, SMNVEV (reference sequence).

This clonotype was observed a few times. The CDR3: CASSPPERVYGYTF. Here the CDR3 DNA reads TGTGCCAGCTCACCACCGGAGAGGGTCTATGGCTACACCTTC. This rearrangement joins TRBV18 to TRBJ1-2; D is ambiguous. This CDR3 has 14 residues. Looked up from germline, CDR1 is KGHSH and CDR2 is LQKENI. The germline V and J ends were trimmed by 0 bases and 4 bases, with 9 bases remaining between them.

The V and J genes are TRBV5-1 and TRBJ1-2, with a weak D call TRBD1 (6 bases). This CDR3 spans 13 amino acids. In germline, CDR1 is SGHRS, CDR2 YFSETQ. V was cut by 5 bases and J by 3 bases, with 11 bases left in between. The CDR3: CASRAAGDYGYTF. The CDR3 nucleotides are TGCGCCAGCAGGGCGGCAGGGGACTATGGCTACACCTTC.

The chain combines TRBV7-8 with TRBJ2-7, with D unclear. This CDR3 spans 15 amino acids. Germline V gene sequence: CDR1 SGHVS, CDR2 FQNEAQ. V shed 1 base and J shed 0 bases, with 10 bases lying between them. The CDR3: CASSLGGRSSYEQYF. CDR3 in DNA: TGTGCCAGCAGCTTAGGAGGCAGGAGCTCCTACGAGCAGTACTTC.